Listed here are 19 T cell receptor beta chains from one sample, sequenced in a study of regulatory T cells. The primer mix had 52 TRBV and 13 TRBJ primers. Sequenced by immunoSEQ multiplex PCR; TCRdb stores in-frame clones only, minus some. The table lists about 35,000 clones, around 89% of them singletons, with more than 2% in the top ten. Broader study findings: Hydrophobic residues at CDR3 positions 6 and 7 were enriched in conventional CD4+ T cells of CD3G-deficient patients.

Their specific antigens are unknown. Sequences were obtained from conventional CD4+ T cells sorted from blood. These receptors all stem from a person between 18 and 35 years old with CD3G deficiency.

Concerning this clone: This same CDR3 is encoded by further DNA sequences in the sample. The chain carries TRBV19 and TRBJ1-1; D gene uncertain. This CDR3 region has 13 residues. Germline V gene lookup returns CDR1 LNHDA and CDR2 SQIVND (reference sequence). Deletions cut 3 bases from V and 0 bases from J, with 5 bases between. The CDR3 loop reads CASSITVNTEAFF. CDR3 DNA sequence: TGTGCCAGTAGTATTACGGTGAACACTGAAGCTTTCTTT.

This chain links TRBV28 with TRBJ1-5; a possible D gene is TRBD1 (6 bases). The V and J ends lost 5 bases and 7 bases respectively, with 15 bases between them. The CDR3 is 14 residues long. Germline V CDR1 and CDR2: MDHEN, SYDVKM. The CDR3 nucleotides read TGTGCCAGCAGTAGAGGGGGGGATAGCCAGCCCCAGCATTTT. It specifies CASSRGGDSQPQHF.

The rearrangement uses TRBV6-1 and TRBJ2-7; a weak D match, TRBD1 (5 bases). Per germline, CDR1 MNHNS and CDR2 SASEGT. Trimming took 5 bases from V and 1 from J, leaving 9 bases between them. This CDR3 has 13 amino acids. The CDR3 is CASSRQPSYEQYF. The CDR3 DNA is TGTGCCAGCAGTAGACAGCCTTCCTACGAGCAGTACTTC.

The rearrangement links TRBV6-1 to TRBJ2-3; 8 nucleotides match TRBD2. Germline V gene data show CDR1 as MNHNS and CDR2 as SASEGT. The CDR3 covers 14 residues. V was pared by 7 bases and J by 4 bases, with 7 bases of the junction left unmatched. The CDR3 DNA sequence: TGTGCCAGCAAACTAGCGGAGTTTTCAGATACGCAGTATTTT. The encoded protein is CASKLAEFSDTQYF.

The V gene is TRBV28, the J gene TRBJ2-1; 7 positions agree with TRBD2. Trimming at V came to 6 bases and at J to 6 bases, leaving 8 bases not matched to a gene. The CDR3 contains 14 residues. The germline V gene has CDR1 MDHEN and CDR2 SYDVKM. In DNA form, the CDR3 reads TGTGCCAGCAGGCTAGCGGCTTTAAGCAATGAGCAGTTCTTC. Translated: CASRLAALSNEQFF.

The rearrangement links TRBV5-1 to TRBJ2-1, with a weak D call TRBD2 (6 bases). The CDR3 extends over 15 amino acids. CDR1 and CDR2 from the germline V gene are SGHRS and YFSETQ. With 0 bases removed from V and 6 bases from J, the gap between germline ends came to 13 bases. CDR3 sequence: CASSLGERRGNEQFF. CDR3 DNA: TGCGCCAGCAGCTTGGGGGAGCGGAGGGGCAATGAGCAGTTCTTC. The complete variable domain, with remaining parts taken from reference TRBV5-1 and TRBJ2-1, reads KAGVTQTPRYLIKTRGQQVTLSCSPISGHRSVSWYQQTPGQGLQFLFEYFSETQRNKGNFPGRFSGRQFSNSRSEMNVSTLELGDSALYLCASSLGERRGNEQFFGPGTRLTVL.

This clone was seen a single time. The rearrangement joins TRBV7-9 to TRBJ2-5; 8 bases map to TRBD1. The CDR3 consists of 13 residues. The V and J ends lost 3 bases and 10 bases, in that order; junction bases with no gene match: 7. CDR1 SEHNR and CDR2 FQNEAQ come from the germline V gene (reference sequence). CDR3 in DNA: TGTGCCAGCAGCTTTGGGACAGGTCGAAACCAGTACTTC. This gives the protein CASSFGTGRNQYF.

The rearrangement uses TRBV6-5 and TRBJ1-2; D gene uncertain. This CDR3 has 11 amino acids. Germline V gene data show CDR1 as MNHEY and CDR2 as SVGAGI. Trimming took off 6 bases at V and 8 bases at J, with 10 bases between the two ends. The CDR3 DNA reads TGTGCCAGCAGCCACACCTGGGGCTACACCTTC. This sequence encodes CASSHTWGYTF.

This clone was detected once. The CDR3 nucleotides are TGTGCCAGCAGTCGGCTTTGGACAAATACGCAGTATTTT. It codes for CASSRLWTNTQYF. The V gene is TRBV6-6, the J gene TRBJ2-3; D perhaps matches TRBD1 (5 bases). V shed 5 bases and J shed 7 bases, with 13 bases lying between them. This CDR3 comprises 13 residues. The germline V gene encodes CDR1 MNHNY and CDR2 SVGAGI (reference sequence).

The J gene is TRBJ1-1, the V gene TRBV30; tentatively, D is TRBD1 (5 bases). CDR1 is GTSNPN, CDR2 SVGIG, per germline (reference sequence). Deletions cut 2 bases from V and 6 bases from J, with 13 bases between. The CDR3 covers 13 residues. This chain's CDR3 is CAWSRGRPAEAFF. CDR3 DNA sequence: TGTGCCTGGAGTAGGGGCCGCCCGGCTGAAGCTTTCTTT.

The chain carries TRBV30 and TRBJ1-5, with D unclear. CDR1 and CDR2 (germline): GTSNPN, SVGIG (reference sequence). There are 13 residues in the CDR3. The V end lost 3 bases, the J end lost 4 bases, and 10 bases lay between the germline ends. CDR3 sequence: CAWSAAINQPQHF. Here the CDR3 DNA reads TGTGCCTGGAGCGCGGCGATTAATCAGCCCCAGCATTTT.

This chain connects TRBV7-9 to TRBJ1-4, with 11 bases matching TRBD1. Germline CDR1 and CDR2: SEHNR and FQNEAQ (reference sequence). This CDR3 has 15 residues. V was pared by 3 bases and J by 6 bases, with 3 bases of the junction left unmatched. CDR3 coding DNA: TGTGCCAGCAGCTTGGGACAGGGGGACCATGAAAAACTGTTTTTT. Protein: CASSLGQGDHEKLFF.

This clone was counted once. The V and J genes are TRBV6-1 and TRBJ2-7; 13 bases agree with TRBD2. Germline values: CDR1 MNHNS, CDR2 SASEGT. The V and J ends lost 8 bases and 2 bases, in that order; junction bases with no gene match: 6. The CDR3 has 15 residues. CDR3 nucleotides: TGTGCCAGCTCCGCCACTAGCGGGAGGGCCTACGAGCAGTACTTC. Its protein product is CASSATSGRAYEQYF.

This rearrangement joins TRBV6-6 to TRBJ2-7; TRBD1 matches at 8 bases. This CDR3 is built from 15 residues. CDR1 is MNHNY, CDR2 SVGAGI, per germline (reference sequence). V shed 4 bases, J shed 3 bases, and the junction held 8 bases outside the gene matches. The CDR3 loop reads CASSSGGQGRYEQYF. CDR3 in DNA: TGTGCCAGCAGTTCCGGCGGACAGGGCCGCTACGAGCAGTACTTC.

The chain links TRBV6-1 to TRBJ1-2; D not resolved. Trimming stripped 0 bases from V and 4 bases from J, with 9 bases between. Germline assignment: CDR1 MNHNS and CDR2 SASEGT. CDR3 length: 14 amino acids. DNA of the CDR3: TGTGCCAGCAGTGAAGCCAATGGAGTCTATGGCTACACCTTC. Translated: CASSEANGVYGYTF.

This sequence joins TRBV5-1 and TRBJ2-7; 8 bases align to TRBD2. Trimming at V came to 4 bases and at J to 5 bases, leaving 14 bases not matched to a gene. Germline CDR1 reads SGHRS; CDR2 reads YFSETQ. CDR3 length: 16 amino acids. The CDR3 is CASSPIHPGLGNEQYF. The CDR3 DNA sequence: TGCGCCAGCAGCCCAATTCATCCGGGACTAGGGAACGAGCAGTACTTC.

The table lists this clone with a count of one. The chain combines TRBV9 with TRBJ2-3; no firm D call. CDR1 and CDR2 (germline): SGDLS, YYNGEE. V lost 0 bases and J 5 bases, leaving 7 bases between the germline ends. This CDR3 has 13 amino acids. CDR3 loop: CASSVDLGDTQYF. For the CDR3, the DNA is TGTGCCAGCAGCGTAGACCTAGGAGATACGCAGTATTTT.

This chain joins TRBV6-1 and TRBJ2-3; 10 bases are shared with TRBD2. This CDR3 has 16 amino acids. The germline gives CDR1 MNHNS, CDR2 SASEGT. The V segment lost 0 bases and the J segment 5 bases; nucleotides outside the gene matches: 5. The CDR3 loop is CASSEARAGGQDTQYF. CDR3 DNA sequence: TGTGCCAGCAGTGAAGCACGAGCGGGGGGGCAAGATACGCAGTATTTT.

The chain employs TRBV28 and TRBJ2-5, with 7 bases fitting TRBD1. Germline trimming cut 4 bases from V and 2 bases from J; bases unmatched to any gene: 4. Germline CDR1 is MDHEN and CDR2 is SYDVKM. CDR3 size: 14 residues. The CDR3, as DNA: TGTGCCAGCAGTTGGGACAGAGTACAAGAGACCCAGTACTTC. Its translation: CASSWDRVQETQYF.